This record looks at one T cell receptor (beta chain) sequence and its context. From the RT-PCR reads, TCRdb called clonotypes with MiXCR, one entry per CDR3 protein. This sample has about 680,000 distinct CDR3 sequences; about 14% occur once, and the top ten carry 3% to 4.5%. The germline V and J ends were trimmed by 5 bases and 8 bases, with 12 bases remaining between them. Germline values: CDR1 SQVTM, CDR2 ANQGSEA. The CDR3 spans 12 residues. This chain links TRBV29-1 with TRBJ1-4, with D perhaps matching TRBD1 (6 bases). Sequencing was carried out using memory CD4+ T cells from blood. The receptor comes from a female donor in good health, serving as a healthy control. The CDR3 nucleotides read TGCAGCGTTAGGACAGATGGGGAAAAACTGTTTTTT. Amino acid sequence: CSVRTDGEKLFF.